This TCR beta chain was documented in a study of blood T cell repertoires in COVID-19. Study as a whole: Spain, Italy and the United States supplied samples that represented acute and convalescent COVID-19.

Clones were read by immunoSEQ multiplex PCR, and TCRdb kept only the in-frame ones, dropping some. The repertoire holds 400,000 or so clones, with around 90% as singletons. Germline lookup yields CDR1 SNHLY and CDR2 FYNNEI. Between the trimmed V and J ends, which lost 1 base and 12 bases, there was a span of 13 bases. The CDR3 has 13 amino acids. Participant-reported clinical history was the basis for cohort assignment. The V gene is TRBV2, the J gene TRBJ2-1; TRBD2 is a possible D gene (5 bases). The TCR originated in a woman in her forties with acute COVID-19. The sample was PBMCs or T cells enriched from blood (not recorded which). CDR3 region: CASSEERGWGQFF. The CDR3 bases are TGTGCCAGCAGTGAAGAACGGGGATGGGGGCAGTTCTTC.